Below are 28 T cell receptor beta chains sequenced from a single sample in a study of shared clonotypes between healthy human individuals. Sequencing was performed with immunoSEQ multiplex PCR; in TCRdb, only in-frame clones are kept and a portion is missing. The sample yields hundreds of thousands of clones, about 76% seen once. Sequencing used PBMCs. The receptors shown here come from a woman between 40 and 50 years old in good health. Some clones in this sample may be carry-over from other donors' samples.

This clone was counted between two and nine times. V and J are TRBV9 and TRBJ2-7, with D perhaps TRBD1 or TRBD2 (5 bases each). In germline, CDR1 is SGDLS, CDR2 YYNGEE. CDR3 length: 15 amino acids. The ends were cut back, 1 base at V and 4 bases at J, with 15 bases in the middle. In DNA, the CDR3 is TGTGCCAGCAGCGTAAAACCAGGGACGCTGTACGAGCAGTACTTC. This gives the protein CASSVKPGTLYEQYF.

Comment on this clone: This likely came from a read error, as a far larger clone is one base away. V and J are TRBV7-3 and TRBJ2-7; 12 bases fit TRBD2. Germline V lookup: CDR1 SGHTA, CDR2 FQGTGA. The trim removed 5 bases at V and 6 bases at J, leaving 2 bases unmatched. CDR3 length: 13 amino acids. CDR3 residues: CASSPGLAGEQYF. CDR3 coding DNA: TGTGCCAGCAGCCCGGGACTAGCGGGCGAGCAGTACTTC.

V gene TRBV11-1 combines with J gene TRBJ1-1; a weak D match, TRBD1 (5 bases). Trimming took 2 bases from V and 2 from J, leaving 12 bases between them. Germline CDR1 is SGHAT and CDR2 is FQDESV (reference sequence). CDR3 size: 15 residues. Here the CDR3 DNA reads TGTGCCAGCAGCTTATCAGTAGGGGTTAACACTGAAGCTTTCTTT. Translation gives CASSLSVGVNTEAFF.

This clone was recorded once. The rearrangement links TRBV6-1 to TRBJ1-2; D remains ambiguous. Germline V gives CDR1 MNHNS, CDR2 SASEGT. Trimming took 3 bases from V and 5 from J, leaving 13 bases between them. The CDR3 loop spans 14 amino acids. The CDR3 region is CASSEGFIPYGYTF. CDR3 in DNA: TGTGCCAGCAGTGAGGGTTTTATACCTTATGGCTACACCTTC.

The J gene is TRBJ2-5, the V gene TRBV6-6; D perhaps matches TRBD2 (6 bases). Germline V CDR1 and CDR2: MNHNY, SVGAGI (reference sequence). The ends were cut back, 6 bases at V and 7 bases at J, with 18 bases in the middle. The CDR3 extends over 14 amino acids. This chain's CDR3 is CASRSGLQKMTQYF. CDR3 bases: TGTGCCAGCAGGTCGGGACTCCAGAAGATGACCCAGTACTTC.

The chain recombines TRBV2 with TRBJ2-7, with 10 bases aligning to TRBD2. CDR3 length equals 14 residues. In germline, CDR1 is SNHLY, CDR2 FYNNEI. V lost 8 bases, J lost 2 bases, and 6 bases stayed unmatched. In DNA form, the CDR3 reads TGTGCCAGCGCCTGGACTAGCGGAACCTACGAGCAGTACTTC. Encoded protein: CASAWTSGTYEQYF.

This chain links TRBV28 with TRBJ2-1, with TRBD2 matching 10 bases. Germline CDR1 MDHEN, CDR2 SYDVKM. V lost 8 bases to trimming and J lost 3 bases; unmatched junction nucleotides: 13. The CDR3 is made up of 17 amino acids. DNA for the CDR3: TGTGCCAGCGGTCTACCTCCCGGGACTAGCGACTACAATGAGCAGTTCTTC. Translated: CASGLPPGTSDYNEQFF.

The V call is TRBV7-2, the J call TRBJ1-2, with TRBD1 identical over 8 bases. Germline V CDR1 and CDR2: SGHTA, FQGNSA. Trimming at V came to 4 bases and at J to 3 bases, leaving 4 bases not matched to a gene. The CDR3 covers 14 residues. For the CDR3, the DNA is TGTGCCAGCAGCTCCCAGGGGGCCCACTATGGCTACACCTTC. It encodes CASSSQGAHYGYTF.

The V call is TRBV10-2, the J call TRBJ2-1; TRBD2 might be the D (6 bases). CDR1 WSHSY and CDR2 SAAADI come from the germline V gene. The CDR3 has 13 residues. The V end lost 8 bases, the J end lost 10 bases, and 18 bases lay between the germline ends. CDR3: CASGAPDRGEQFF. In DNA, the CDR3 is TGCGCCAGCGGAGCCCCCGACCGGGGGGAGCAGTTCTTC.

This chain connects TRBV5-1 to TRBJ2-7, with D uncertain. V gave up 4 bases and J gave up 2 bases, with 13 bases separating them. The CDR3 consists of 14 residues. The germline V gene has CDR1 SGHRS and CDR2 YFSETQ. Here the CDR3 reads CASSTADAAYEQYF. CDR3 nucleotides: TGCGCCAGCAGCACCGCGGACGCAGCCTACGAGCAGTACTTC.

This chain uses TRBV4-1 with TRBJ2-5; 7 bases map to TRBD2. CDR1 is MGHRA, CDR2 YSYEKL, per germline. The CDR3 covers 17 residues. V was pared by 0 bases and J by 5 bases, with 12 bases of the junction left unmatched. The CDR3 sequence is CASSQDPSGEGRETQYF. Here the CDR3 DNA reads TGCGCCAGCAGCCAAGATCCCAGCGGGGAGGGGCGGGAGACCCAGTACTTC.

The genes are TRBV7-9 and TRBJ2-7, with TRBD1 as a possible D gene (6 bases). The CDR3 spans 15 residues. CDR1 SEHNR and CDR2 FQNEAQ come from the germline V gene (reference sequence). V was clipped by 6 bases and J by 6 bases, with 21 bases between them. CDR3 coding DNA: TGTGCCAGCAGACCGCCGGGACACCGAGACCGCGAGCAGTACTTC. Protein sequence: CASRPPGHRDREQYF. The full variable domain, completed using reference TRBV7-9 and TRBJ2-7, is DTGVSQNPRHKITKRGQNVTFRCDPISEHNRLYWYRQTLGQGPEFLTYFQNEAQLEKSRLLSDRFSAERPKGSFSTLEIQRTEQGDSAMYLCASRPPGHRDREQYFGPGTRLTVT.

To note about this clone: A much larger clone sits a single nucleotide away, making a read error possible. The sample carries other DNA sequences with the same CDR3. V gene TRBV19 combines with J gene TRBJ1-5; D not certain. The CDR3 runs 16 residues. The germline CDR1 and CDR2 sequences are LNHDA and SQIVND (reference sequence). The CDR3 here is CASSIEAGSRNQPQHF. The CDR3 bases are TGTGCCAGCAGTATAGAGGCAGGCAGTAGGAATCAGCCCCAGCATTTT.

The V gene is TRBV11-3, the J gene TRBJ1-3; a weak D match, TRBD1 (5 bases). The V end was cut by 5 bases, the J end by 0 bases, with 14 bases between. The CDR3 is 16 amino acids. Germline V gene lookup returns CDR1 SGHNT and CDR2 YENEEA. In DNA, the CDR3 is TGTGCCAGCAGCCTCACTCGGGGCCACTCTGGAAACACCATATATTTT. This gives the protein CASSLTRGHSGNTIYF.

A single count supports this clone. V is TRBV5-1 and J is TRBJ2-1; 9 bases line up with TRBD2. Germline assignment: CDR1 SGHRS and CDR2 YFSETQ. The CDR3 extends over 19 amino acids. The V and J ends lost 0 bases and 4 bases, in that order; junction bases with no gene match: 14. The CDR3: CASSLAGSSWTSVYNEQFF. The CDR3, as DNA: TGCGCCAGCAGCTTGGCCGGTTCAAGTTGGACTAGCGTTTACAATGAGCAGTTCTTC.

This chain connects TRBV5-4 to TRBJ2-3, with a weak D call TRBD2 (6 bases). This CDR3 spans 14 amino acids. Germline V gene data show CDR1 as SGHNT and CDR2 as YYREEE (reference sequence). V was trimmed by 4 bases and J by 2 bases, leaving 11 bases between them. The CDR3 bases are TGTGCCAGCAGCCGGGACTCGCTCACAGATACGCAGTATTTT. Protein sequence: CASSRDSLTDTQYF.

This chain joins TRBV7-8 and TRBJ2-7, with D unclear. Trimming removed 0 bases at V and 0 bases at J, with 6 bases between. This CDR3 has 14 amino acids. Per the germline V gene, CDR1 is SGHVS and CDR2 is FQNEAQ. CDR3 in DNA: TGTGCCAGCAGCTTAGCACAGTCCTCCTACGAGCAGTACTTC. Protein product: CASSLAQSSYEQYF.

The CDR3 sequence is CASSIGRNFNQPQHF. The CDR3 DNA reads TGTGCCAGTAGTATTGGACGGAATTTTAATCAGCCCCAGCATTTT. The chain links TRBV19 to TRBJ1-5; no definite D call. The length of the CDR3 is 15 residues. The germline CDR1 and CDR2 sequences are LNHDA and SQIVND (reference sequence). Trimming removed 3 bases from V and 4 bases from J, with 13 bases in between.

The J gene is TRBJ2-2, the V gene TRBV2; D perhaps matches TRBD1 (5 bases). The CDR3 has 13 residues. Germline V lookup: CDR1 SNHLY, CDR2 FYNNEI. Trimming stripped 6 bases from V and 5 bases from J, with 10 bases between. CDR3 bases: TGTGCCAGCAGCAGGCAGGGAACCGGGGAGCTGTTTTTT. The encoded protein is CASSRQGTGELFF.

This chain uses TRBV30 with TRBJ1-1; a weak D match, TRBD1 (5 bases). The V end was cut by 4 bases, the J end by 2 bases, with 11 bases between. The CDR3 is made up of 13 amino acids. Germline V gene sequence: CDR1 GTSNPN, CDR2 SVGIG (reference sequence). As DNA, the CDR3 is TGTGCCTGGAATCAGGGAGTAAACACTGAAGCTTTCTTT. It codes for CAWNQGVNTEAFF.

V and J are TRBV27 and TRBJ2-7, with D possibly TRBD1 on 5 matching bases. Trimming shortened V by 5 bases and J by 3 bases, and 20 bases separated the two germline ends. Germline V lookup: CDR1 MNHEY, CDR2 SMNVEV (reference sequence). This CDR3 comprises 16 residues. The CDR3 here is CASSETTGTPGYEQYF. In DNA form, the CDR3 reads TGTGCCAGCAGTGAAACCACAGGCACCCCGGGCTACGAGCAGTACTTC.

V usage is TRBV28 and J usage is TRBJ2-5, with 14 bases lining up with TRBD2. V lost 5 bases and J lost 5; bases outside the gene matches: 7. Germline V lookup: CDR1 MDHEN, CDR2 SYDVKM. This CDR3 contains 16 residues. The CDR3 bases are TGTGCCAGCAGTCCGGGACTAGCGGGGGTTCGCGAGACCCAGTACTTC. Translating it yields CASSPGLAGVRETQYF. Full variable domain (remainder filled in from reference TRBV28 and TRBJ2-5): DVKVTQSSRYLVKRTGEKVFLECVQDMDHENMFWYRQDPGLGLRLIYFSYDVKMKEKGDIPEGYSVSREKKERFSLILESASTNQTSMYLCASSPGLAGVRETQYFGPGTRLLVL.

The chain uses TRBV5-1 and TRBJ2-1; 9 positions match TRBD1. The CDR3 consists of 17 residues. Trimming took 2 bases from V and 7 from J; bases not matched to a gene: 13. Germline-derived CDR1 and CDR2 are SGHRS and YFSETQ. In DNA, the CDR3 is TGCGCCAGCAGCTTAATCGGTTTGGGGACAGGGATGAATGAGCAGTTCTTC. Translation gives CASSLIGLGTGMNEQFF.

The chain couples TRBV9 to TRBJ1-1; 10 nucleotides match TRBD1. The germline CDR1 and CDR2 sequences are SGDLS and YYNGEE. This CDR3 has 16 amino acids. The V segment lost 3 bases and the J segment 4 bases; nucleotides outside the gene matches: 9. The CDR3 spells CASSAASGQGTTEAFF. CDR3 DNA: TGTGCCAGCAGCGCTGCCTCGGGACAGGGGACCACTGAAGCTTTCTTT.

The genes are TRBV7-6 and TRBJ2-3, with 11 positions matching TRBD1. With 0 bases clipped from V and 4 bases from J, the junction kept 9 bases outside the gene matches. Germline assignment: CDR1 SGHVS and CDR2 FNYEAQ. The CDR3 totals 18 residues. This chain's CDR3 is CASSLAPDRGLGADTQYF. The CDR3 bases are TGTGCCAGCAGCTTAGCACCGGACAGGGGGCTTGGCGCAGATACGCAGTATTTT. The entire variable domain, with the rest obtained from reference TRBV7-6 and TRBJ2-3, is as follows: GAGVSQSPRYKVTKRGQDVALRCDPISGHVSLYWYRQALGQGPEFLTYFNYEAQQDKSGLPNDRFSAERPEGSISTLTIQRTEQRDSAMYRCASSLAPDRGLGADTQYFGPGTRLTVL.

The genes are TRBV14 and TRBJ1-2; TRBD1 might be the D (6 bases). The CDR3 is 17 amino acids. V was cut by 1 base and J by 3 bases, with 18 bases left in between. Germline CDR1 is SGHDN and CDR2 is FVKESK. The CDR3 loop reads CASSQGPIGGVDYGYTF. CDR3 nucleotide sequence: TGTGCCAGCAGCCAAGGGCCAATTGGGGGCGTGGACTATGGCTACACCTTC. The full variable domain, in which reference TRBV14 and TRBJ1-2 provide the parts outside the CDR3, is EAGVTQFPSHSVIEKGQTVTLRCDPISGHDNLYWYRRVMGKEIKFLLHFVKESKQDESGMPNNRFLAERTGGTYSTLKVQPAELEDSGVYFCASSQGPIGGVDYGYTFGSGTRLTVV.

The gene calls are TRBV9 and TRBJ2-5; TRBD2 matches at 10 bases. This CDR3 comprises 21 residues. Germline-derived CDR1 and CDR2 are SGDLS and YYNGEE. Trimming cost V 1 base and J 5 bases; bases outside gene matches: 23. CDR3 amino acids: CASSVTAGGTFGGRVLETQYF. CDR3 bases: TGTGCCAGCAGCGTAACAGCGGGGGGGACCTTTGGCGGGAGGGTCCTGGAGACCCAGTACTTC.

The chain links TRBV5-8 to TRBJ2-7; no clear D. Looked up from germline, CDR1 is SGHTS and CDR2 is YDEGEE. Trimming took off 5 bases at V and 7 bases at J, with 22 bases between the two ends. CDR3 size: 15 residues. The CDR3 DNA is TGTGCCAGCAGGGGAAGGTCAAGGGTCCTGGAGGAGCAGTACTTC. This codes for CASRGRSRVLEEQYF.